This entry describes one T cell receptor (beta chain). Its specificity is not known. The data derive from a study of shared clonotypes between healthy human individuals. Only in-frame clones appear in the TCRdb table, and some are missing; sequencing was by immunoSEQ multiplex PCR. Among roughly 2 million clones listed, around 95% were seen once. Study-level results: With several donors compared, around 5.4% of naive CD4 clonotypes were shared.

V shed 5 bases, J shed 7 bases, and the junction held 14 bases outside the gene matches. The CDR3 contains 17 residues. Germline V gene data show CDR1 as SGHTA and CDR2 as FQGNSA. Sequencing was performed on naive CD4+ T cells sorted from blood. Sample subset: CD45RA+ positively selected. The source is a man between 18 and 35 years old in good health. The chain uses TRBV7-2 and TRBJ1-6, with 7 bases matching TRBD1. The CDR3: CASSRDSQVGQNSPLHF. The CDR3 coding sequence is TGTGCCAGCAGCCGAGATAGCCAAGTGGGACAGAATTCACCCCTCCACTTT.